The T cell receptor (beta chain) under discussion was sequenced for a study of T cell repertoires in cytomegalovirus infection (dated by TCRdb to between 2018 and 2020). For the study in its entirety: Recently identified HLA-C-restricted CMV epitopes, whose presentation resists viral immunomodulation, were targeted by peptide stimulations together with well-studied HLA-B-restricted epitopes. Donor HLA type was relevant to the analysis, as public TCR beta signatures indicated carriage of CMV infection together with the matching HLA type.

The CDR3 starts with the cysteine, ends with the phenylalanine, and has 10 residues. The kept DNA is CDR3 alone, 30 bases in frame from the first base. The germline V gene (reference sequence) gives CDR1 as SEHNR and CDR2 as FQNEAQ. Germline trimming: 5 bases from V, 13 bases from J; junction bases outside gene matches: 3. Sequencing used an Illumina HiSeq 1500. TCRdb reanalyzed the raw reads on its own, using fastp at Q25 for trimming and MiXCR for clone calling, and kept in-frame beta chains. CDR3 protein sequences are deduplicated, and each keeps its most common genes and DNA. The sample has fewer than 900,000 distinct CDR3 sequences on record, 25% to 30% of them singletons. The ten most abundant clones make up roughly 13% of the sample. According to the study, the label for this sample's treatment or condition signals: in vitro stimulation with specific CMV peptide epitopes to enrich CMV-specific T cells.

This clonotype was seen repeatedly, ten times or more. What antigen it recognizes has not been identified. No quality values exist for individual bases; no much larger clone is one base distant. Beyond this particular receptor, the publication reports: The ex vivo response was dominated by HLA-C-restricted CMV-specific TCR beta clonotypes, and the single most frequent clonotype in two of eight donors was supplied by these HLA-C-restricted clonotypes. Carriers of CMV infection plus the relevant HLA type were discriminated by the cumulative frequency of public TCR beta family members in the study cohort and in an independent roughly 320-donor cohort.

The sequence joins TRBV7-9 to TRBJ2-7; TRBD1 matches 9 bases in the middle. Sequenced material: cultured CD8+ T cells from PBMCs, taken from culture after CMV antigen stimulation. This TCR was recovered from a human donor in good health (CMV status not recorded). Some clones in this sample may be carry-over from other donors' samples. Here the CDR3 is given as CASSPDRGYF. The DNA sequence is given as TGTGCCAGCAGCCCGGACAGGGGTTACTTC.